Below, 22 T cell receptor beta chains from the same sample are listed, as sequenced in a study of identical twins (dated by TCRdb to about 2016). Libraries came from 5' RACE. The listed sequencing device is Illumina HiSeq 2000. TCRdb redid the processing of the public reads, applying fastp at Q25 and MiXCR, and retained in-frame beta chains. Rows matching on CDR3 protein sequence are summarized as one entry with the most common DNA and genes. The table for this sample lists 700,000 or so distinct CDR3 sequences; 8.6% of them were counted only once. The ten largest clones take up roughly 0.97% of the sample. These data were also filed under a second study, of yellow fever vaccine responses in identical twins.

Sequences were obtained from PBMCs. Every receptor here comes from a woman in her late teens or twenties in good health.

This rearrangement joins TRBV12-3 or TRBV12-4 to TRBJ2-7, with 7 nucleotides matching TRBD1. This CDR3 has 13 residues. The J segment lost 3 bases and the V segment lost 6 bases, leaving 5 bases of the junction unmatched. The CDR3 is CASRPGQNYEQYF. CDR3 coding DNA: TGTGCCAGCAGACCGGGACAGAACTACGAGCAGTACTTC.

With respect to this clonotype: The junction shows a germline mismatch at one end, possibly a read error. V and J are TRBV2 and TRBJ2-1; possible D gene TRBD2, 6 bases. Germline loops: CDR1 SNHLY, CDR2 FYNNEI. The CDR3 has 13 amino acids. CDR3 protein: CASTEALEGEQFF. In DNA form, the CDR3 reads TGTGCCAGCACTGAAGCGTTGGAGGGTGAGCAGTTCTTC.

A few counts support this clonotype. The chain combines TRBV27 with TRBJ2-7; D is uncertain. Trimming pared 2 bases from V and 2 bases from J, leaving 16 bases between. CDR1 is MNHEY, CDR2 SMNVEV, per germline (reference sequence). The CDR3 sequence is 16 residues long. CDR3 bases: TGTGCCAGCAGTTTAAGGGATAACCATTCGCCCTACGAGCAGTACTTC. It yields the protein CASSLRDNHSPYEQYF.

V and J are TRBV5-1 and TRBJ2-2, with D perhaps TRBD2 (5 bases). Germline CDR1 SGHRS, CDR2 YFSETQ. The germline V and J ends were trimmed by 1 base and 4 bases, with 17 bases remaining between them. The CDR3 is 17 amino acids. CDR3 nucleotides: TGCGCCAGCAGCTTGCTAGGAGAGCTCCGGGGCACCGGGGAGCTGTTTTTT. Translation: CASSLLGELRGTGELFF.

V usage is TRBV3-1 and J usage is TRBJ2-5, with TRBD2 matching 12 bases. The CDR3 extends over 17 amino acids. Trimming removed 3 bases from V and 5 bases from J; junction bases left unmatched: 10. Germline V CDR1 and CDR2: LGHDT, YNNKEL (reference sequence). The CDR3 sequence: CASSQTRTSGVLETQYF. DNA of the CDR3: TGTGCCAGCAGCCAGACACGGACTAGCGGGGTGTTGGAGACCCAGTACTTC.

The gene calls are TRBV28 and TRBJ2-1; D may correspond to TRBD1 or TRBD2 (5 bases each). The CDR3 is 17 amino acids. V was clipped by 4 bases and J by 2 bases, with 18 bases between them. The germline gives CDR1 MDHEN, CDR2 SYDVKM. CDR3 coding DNA: TGTGCCAGCAGTTCGCAGAGGGGAGCTTGGGCCTACAATGAGCAGTTCTTC. Translating gives CASSSQRGAWAYNEQFF.

The J gene is TRBJ1-4, the V gene TRBV5-1, with D perhaps matching TRBD1 (6 bases). Germline V gives CDR1 SGHRS, CDR2 YFSETQ. The CDR3 extends over 15 amino acids. V gave up 4 bases and J gave up 7 bases, with 17 bases separating them. In DNA, the CDR3 is TGCGCCAGCAGCCTCGGACAGCCTGTGTCTGAAAAACTGTTTTTT. It specifies CASSLGQPVSEKLFF.

This clonotype was counted ten times or more. The chain carries TRBV3-1 and TRBJ2-2; TRBD1 is a possible D gene (5 bases). Trimming cost V 0 bases and J 6 bases, with 5 bases left between them. Per germline, CDR1 LGHDT and CDR2 YNNKEL (reference sequence). The CDR3 length is 13 residues. The CDR3 bases are TGTGCCAGCAGCCAAGACAGGGCCGGGGAGCTGTTTTTT. As protein: CASSQDRAGELFF.

This clonotype showed up just a few times. This chain joins TRBV7-2 and TRBJ2-5; D assignment may be TRBD1 or TRBD2 (6 bases each). The CDR3 runs to 16 residues. From germline, CDR1 is SGHTA and CDR2 FQGNSA. V shed 3 bases and J shed 5 bases, with 19 bases lying between them. The CDR3 loop reads CASSFEGGAGWETQYF. The CDR3 bases are TGTGCCAGCAGCTTTGAGGGGGGCGCAGGGTGGGAGACCCAGTACTTC.

In its sample, this clonotype was seen many times. V usage is TRBV7-9 and J usage is TRBJ2-1; 8 bases align to TRBD1. V lost 5 bases and J lost 6; bases outside the gene matches: 6. The CDR3 is made up of 14 amino acids. CDR1 SEHNR and CDR2 FQNEAQ come from the germline V gene (reference sequence). CDR3 in amino acids: CASSPRTGLNEQFF. CDR3 sequence (DNA): TGTGCCAGCAGCCCCCGGACAGGGCTCAATGAGCAGTTCTTC.

V usage is TRBV9 and J usage is TRBJ1-3; no definite D call. V lost 3 bases, J lost 6 bases, and 16 bases lay in between. CDR1 SGDLS and CDR2 YYNGEE come from the germline V gene. The CDR3 spans 15 residues. The CDR3 DNA is TGTGCCAGCAGCGCCCTACAGAACTCGGCAAACACCATATATTTT. This sequence encodes CASSALQNSANTIYF.

This clonotype has a handful of counts. The CDR3 loop is CASSYQTGLHYEQYF. Here the CDR3 DNA reads TGTGCCAGCAGTTACCAAACGGGGCTCCACTACGAGCAGTACTTC. The rearrangement joins TRBV6-2 or TRBV6-3 to TRBJ2-7; perhaps D is TRBD1 or TRBD2 (5 bases each). The length of the CDR3 is 15 residues. V was trimmed by 2 bases and J by 3 bases, leaving 14 bases between them. The germline V gene has CDR1 MNHEY and CDR2 SVGEGT.

This clonotype was picked up many times. This rearrangement joins TRBV6-2 or TRBV6-3 to TRBJ2-2; the match to TRBD2 covers 11 bases. Germline trimming cut 9 bases from V and 0 bases from J; bases unmatched to any gene: 12. The CDR3 runs to 18 residues. CDR1 MNHEY and CDR2 SVGEGT come from the germline V gene. The DNA for the CDR3 is TGTGCCAGTTTAAAGACCGGGACTAGCGGAGCGAACACCGGGGAGCTGTTTTTT. Protein: CASLKTGTSGANTGELFF.

In its sample, this clonotype was seen many times. V and J are TRBV14 and TRBJ2-3, with unresolved D. Trimming removed 2 bases from V and 3 bases from J, with 12 bases in between. CDR3 length equals 15 residues. Germline V lookup: CDR1 SGHDN, CDR2 FVKESK. Here the CDR3 reads CASSQFRMATDTQYF. CDR3 nucleotide sequence: TGTGCCAGCAGCCAATTCAGAATGGCGACAGATACGCAGTATTTT.

This chain connects TRBV19 to TRBJ2-7; D is perhaps TRBD1 (5 bases). The CDR3 spans 14 residues. Trimming stripped 7 bases from V and 0 bases from J, with 13 bases between. CDR1 LNHDA and CDR2 SQIVND come from the germline V gene (reference sequence). The CDR3 reads CASKGVGSSYEQYF. The CDR3 coding sequence is TGTGCCAGTAAAGGGGTCGGCTCCTCCTACGAGCAGTACTTC.

This clonotype came up a few times. The chain combines TRBV12-3 or TRBV12-4 with TRBJ1-5, with a possible D match to TRBD1 (6 bases). The CDR3 consists of 13 residues. V lost 6 bases and J lost 4, with 10 bases in between. CDR3 DNA: TGTGCCAGCAGAGGGGGGGTAAATCAGCCCCAGCATTTT. It translates to CASRGGVNQPQHF.

J is TRBJ2-7 and V is TRBV28, with D hard to call. The CDR3 extends over 15 amino acids. Germline loops: CDR1 MDHEN, CDR2 SYDVKM. V lost 3 bases and J lost 3, with 15 bases in between. CDR3 bases: TGTGCCAGCAGTTTGGCTGGGCAGTGGGTCTACGAGCAGTACTTC. Amino acid sequence: CASSLAGQWVYEQYF.

Only a few counts were recorded for this clonotype. This chain joins TRBV12-3 or TRBV12-4 and TRBJ2-5, with 10 bases that match TRBD1. There are 15 residues in the CDR3. V lost 6 bases to trimming and J lost 5 bases; unmatched junction nucleotides: 9. CDR3 nucleotide sequence: TGTGCCAGCAGACTCGACAGGGGGCGTATGGAGACCCAGTACTTC. Protein sequence: CASRLDRGRMETQYF.

To note about this clonotype: At one end, the junction sequence differs from germline, possibly due to a read error. The genes are TRBV5-1 and TRBJ1-6; D call uncertain. The germline V gene encodes CDR1 SGHRS and CDR2 YFSETQ. The CDR3 has 14 amino acids. The CDR3 loop reads CASGLAGPGSPLHF. CDR3 nucleotides: TGCGCCAGCGGCTTGGCAGGCCCTGGTTCACCCCTCCACTTT.

The chain has TRBV30 and TRBJ2-7; no reliable D call. The germline CDR1 and CDR2 sequences are GTSNPN and SVGIG (reference sequence). Trimming took off 5 bases at V and 5 bases at J, with 13 bases between the two ends. The CDR3 loop spans 12 amino acids. CDR3 sequence reads: CAWSSAVHEQYF. CDR3 sequence (DNA): TGTGCCTGGTCCTCAGCCGTTCACGAGCAGTACTTC.

This clonotype has a handful of counts. The J gene is TRBJ2-3, the V gene TRBV20-1; 10 nucleotides align to TRBD2. Germline V gene lookup returns CDR1 DFQATT and CDR2 SNEGSKA (reference sequence). The CDR3 runs 14 residues. The V segment lost 1 base and the J segment 7 bases; nucleotides outside the gene matches: 5. This CDR3 reads CSARALAGMYTQYF. For the CDR3, the DNA is TGCAGTGCTAGAGCACTAGCGGGAATGTATACGCAGTATTTT.

This clonotype was counted many times. The chain uses TRBV20-1 and TRBJ2-7, with 8 bases identical to TRBD1. The CDR3 is made up of 15 amino acids. Germline assignment: CDR1 DFQATT and CDR2 SNEGSKA (reference sequence). Germline trimming cut 1 base from V and 0 bases from J; bases unmatched to any gene: 5. CDR3 nucleotides: TGCAGTGCTAGAGCTCCCAGGGGGCCCTCCTACGAGCAGTACTTC. Protein: CSARAPRGPSYEQYF.